This entry lists 21 T cell receptor beta chains sequenced from one sample in a study of OX40 agonist ivuxolimab in advanced cancers. Produced via immunoSEQ multiplex PCR; TCRdb's table is partial and in-frame only. The repertoire holds roughly 58,000 clones, with around 90% as singletons. The sequences come from CD4+ or CD8+ T cells sorted from blood, collected in a trial of the OX40 agonist ivuxolimab. The source of these receptors is an adult with an advanced solid tumor such as melanoma, head and neck, liver or kidney cancer.

V usage is TRBV11-3 and J usage is TRBJ2-3, with unresolved D. V dropped 1 base and J dropped 7 bases, with 6 bases sitting between them. Germline CDR1 reads SGHNT; CDR2 reads YENEEA. The CDR3 consists of 12 residues. CDR3 loop: CASSLGQNTQYF. DNA of the CDR3: TGTGCCAGCAGCTTAGGCCAGAATACGCAGTATTTT.

The chain carries TRBV7-8 and TRBJ1-5; TRBD1 is a possible D gene (6 bases). This CDR3 spans 16 amino acids. Trimming took 5 bases from V and 0 from J, leaving 14 bases between them. Germline V gene lookup returns CDR1 SGHVS and CDR2 FQNEAQ. As DNA, the CDR3 is TGTGCCAGCAGCCCCCGGACAGCGTATAGCAATCAGCCCCAGCATTTT. This sequence encodes CASSPRTAYSNQPQHF.

The chain has TRBV10-1 and TRBJ1-1; D not certain. Between the trimmed V and J ends, which lost 6 bases and 9 bases, there was a span of 17 bases. The CDR3 contains 13 residues. The V gene's germline CDR1 is WNHNN and CDR2 SYGVQD (reference sequence). The CDR3 DNA sequence: TGCGCCAGCAGCCAGGCGACGGGCTCAAAAGCTTTCTTT. Its protein is CASSQATGSKAFF.

This clone showed up just once. This chain links TRBV9 with TRBJ2-3; D may be TRBD2 (6 bases). CDR3 size: 15 residues. CDR1 is SGDLS, CDR2 YYNGEE, per germline. V lost 4 bases, J lost 0 bases, and 12 bases lay in between. CDR3 protein: CASSMGGASTDTQYF. As DNA, the CDR3 is TGTGCCAGCAGCATGGGGGGAGCAAGCACAGATACGCAGTATTTT. Full variable domain (rest looked up from reference TRBV9 and TRBJ2-3): DSGVTQTPKHLITATGQRVTLRCSPRSGDLSVYWYQQSLDQGLQFLIQYYNGEERAKGNILERFSAQQFPDLHSELNLSSLELGDSALYFCASSMGGASTDTQYFGPGTRLTVL.

Only one count was recorded for this clone. This chain uses TRBV5-1 with TRBJ2-3; D ambiguous. The CDR3 length is 12 residues. CDR1 SGHRS and CDR2 YFSETQ come from the germline V gene. V was cut by 3 bases and J by 2 bases, with 4 bases left in between. CDR3 region: CASSSITDTQYF. The CDR3 region has the DNA TGCGCCAGCAGCTCCATCACAGATACGCAGTATTTT.

The chain uses TRBV19 and TRBJ1-1; the match to TRBD1 covers 7 bases. Germline V gene data show CDR1 as LNHDA and CDR2 as SQIVND (reference sequence). V shed 5 bases, J shed 2 bases, and the junction held 5 bases outside the gene matches. There are 14 residues in the CDR3. The CDR3 loop is CASSPDRVNTEAFF. CDR3 nucleotides: TGTGCCAGTAGTCCCGACAGGGTTAACACTGAAGCTTTCTTT.

The V and J genes are TRBV30 and TRBJ1-1; 10 bases fit TRBD1. Germline V gives CDR1 GTSNPN, CDR2 SVGIG (reference sequence). This CDR3 is 15 amino acids long. The J segment lost 1 base and the V segment lost 3 bases, leaving 5 bases of the junction unmatched. CDR3 in DNA: TGTGCCTGGAGACGACAGGGGGCATGGAACACTGAAGCTTTCTTT. Encoded protein: CAWRRQGAWNTEAFF.

The chain uses TRBV5-8 and TRBJ2-5; 9 nucleotides agree with TRBD2. V was clipped by 0 bases and J by 5 bases; unmatched bases: 5. Germline V CDR1 and CDR2: SGHTS, YDEGEE. The CDR3 sequence is 15 residues long. The CDR3 sequence is CASSLELAGRETQYF. CDR3 in DNA: TGTGCCAGCAGCTTGGAGCTAGCGGGGCGGGAGACCCAGTACTTC.

The chain has TRBV5-1 and TRBJ2-1, with TRBD1 identical over 8 bases. The length of the CDR3 is 15 residues. Trimming cost V 2 bases and J 4 bases; bases outside gene matches: 5. Germline V gene data show CDR1 as SGHRS and CDR2 as YFSETQ. The CDR3 bases are TGCGCCAGCAGCTTCGGCCAGGGGGCTTACAATGAGCAGTTCTTC. The encoded protein is CASSFGQGAYNEQFF.

The chain has TRBV9 and TRBJ2-7; D may be TRBD1 (5 bases). CDR3 length: 16 residues. V dropped 0 bases and J dropped 7 bases, with 20 bases sitting between them. CDR1 SGDLS and CDR2 YYNGEE come from the germline V gene. This chain's CDR3 is CASSVEPRDVKGEQYF. CDR3 DNA sequence: TGTGCCAGCAGCGTAGAACCCCGTGACGTGAAGGGGGAGCAGTACTTC.

This clone was seen a few times. The V call is TRBV6-1, the J call TRBJ2-2, with D perhaps matching TRBD1 (5 bases). Germline assignment: CDR1 MNHNS and CDR2 SASEGT. V was shortened by 6 bases and J by 2 bases, with 10 bases between the two germline ends. This CDR3 has 14 residues. The CDR3 sequence is CASRTAPNTGELFF. Here the CDR3 DNA reads TGTGCCAGCAGGACAGCTCCTAACACCGGGGAGCTGTTTTTT.

This clone was observed a handful of times. The genes are TRBV27 and TRBJ2-2; no clear D gene. This CDR3 has 12 amino acids. Looked up from germline, CDR1 is MNHEY and CDR2 is SMNVEV (reference sequence). The V gene lost 6 bases and the J gene lost 1 base, with 3 bases spanning the gap. CDR3 nucleotides: TGTGCCAGCAGACGGAACACCGGGGAGCTGTTTTTT. This gives the protein CASRRNTGELFF.

This chain uses TRBV11-3 with TRBJ2-5, with D unclear. The CDR3 has 12 amino acids. The germline V gene encodes CDR1 SGHNT and CDR2 YENEEA. Trimming cost V 3 bases and J 4 bases, with 6 bases left between them. CDR3 sequence (DNA): TGTGCCAGCAGCTTCTCGGGAGAGACCCAGTACTTC. The encoded protein is CASSFSGETQYF.

This rearrangement joins TRBV4-1 to TRBJ2-5, with TRBD1 matching over 7 bases. J lost 4 bases, V lost 2 bases, and 4 bases had no gene match. Germline V gene lookup returns CDR1 MGHRA and CDR2 YSYEKL. The CDR3 is 14 residues long. CDR3 sequence reads: CASSQRQGLETQYF. The CDR3 DNA reads TGCGCCAGCAGCCAAAGACAGGGTCTAGAGACCCAGTACTTC.

The chain links TRBV5-6 to TRBJ2-5; a weak D match, TRBD2 (7 bases). Per germline, CDR1 SGHDT and CDR2 YYEEEE. The CDR3 extends over 14 amino acids. The germline V and J ends were trimmed by 4 bases and 2 bases, with 12 bases remaining between them. CDR3 residues: CASSQEGGQETQYF. The CDR3 DNA follows: TGTGCCAGCAGCCAGGAGGGGGGGCAAGAGACCCAGTACTTC. The full variable domain, rest sourced from reference TRBV5-6 and TRBJ2-5, is DAGVTQSPTHLIKTRGQQVTLRCSPKSGHDTVSWYQQALGQGPQFIFQYYEEEERQRGNFPDRFSGHQFPNYSSELNVNALLLGDSALYLCASSQEGGQETQYFGPGTRLLVL.

This sequence joins TRBV7-9 and TRBJ2-7; D ambiguous. This CDR3 has 12 amino acids. Germline CDR1 SEHNR, CDR2 FQNEAQ (reference sequence). The ends were cut back, 5 bases at V and 3 bases at J, with 8 bases in the middle. DNA of the CDR3: TGTGCCAGCAGCCTTGAGGTCTACGAGCAGTACTTC. It is translated as CASSLEVYEQYF.

The chain links TRBV5-1 to TRBJ2-7; D gene unclear. Germline CDR1 reads SGHRS; CDR2 reads YFSETQ. This CDR3 has 13 residues. V was shortened by 4 bases and J by 5 bases, with 13 bases between the two germline ends. In nucleotides, the CDR3 is TGCGCCAGCAGCACCCCCTCGGGCGACGAGCAGTACTTC. Its translation is CASSTPSGDEQYF. Full variable domain (remainder filled in from reference TRBV5-1 and TRBJ2-7): KAGVTQTPRYLIKTRGQQVTLSCSPISGHRSVSWYQQTPGQGLQFLFEYFSETQRNKGNFPGRFSGRQFSNSRSEMNVSTLELGDSALYLCASSTPSGDEQYFGPGTRLTVT.

V is TRBV19 and J is TRBJ1-3; D not certain. Germline V gives CDR1 LNHDA, CDR2 SQIVND (reference sequence). The CDR3 is 12 amino acids. V dropped 9 bases and J dropped 3 bases, with 9 bases sitting between them. The CDR3 is CASGVFGNTIYF. Here the CDR3 DNA reads TGTGCCAGCGGGGTTTTTGGAAACACCATATATTTT.

The rearrangement joins TRBV9 to TRBJ2-5; D possibly matches TRBD1 or TRBD2 (5 bases each). V was pared by 3 bases and J by 5 bases, with 11 bases between. CDR3 length: 13 residues. Germline lookup yields CDR1 SGDLS and CDR2 YYNGEE. The CDR3 DNA sequence: TGTGCCAGCAGCGGGACTGAGGGGGAGACCCAGTACTTC. Translated: CASSGTEGETQYF.

V gene TRBV10-3 combines with J gene TRBJ2-7; D might be TRBD1 (5 bases). CDR1 is ENHRY and CDR2 is SYGVKD in the germline V gene. The CDR3 is made up of 12 amino acids. Trimming pared 6 bases from V and 0 bases from J, leaving 6 bases between. The CDR3 DNA reads as TGTGCCATCAGGGACACCTCCTACGAGCAGTACTTC. This codes for CAIRDTSYEQYF.

The chain carries TRBV6-1 and TRBJ1-5; no definite D call. V was shortened by 1 base and J by 2 bases, with 12 bases between the two germline ends. This CDR3 has 16 residues. Germline V gene sequence: CDR1 MNHNS, CDR2 SASEGT. The CDR3, as DNA: TGTGCCAGCAGTGAAGAGCGTTCATCGGGCAATCAGCCCCAGCATTTT. Translation gives CASSEERSSGNQPQHF.